This T cell receptor (beta chain) was captured by sequencing in a study of cytomegalovirus exposure and HLA in healthy donors. General study points: Analysis performed later showed TCR beta chains linked to HLA being more clonally expanded than equally common others.

Details on this clone: The antigen remains unidentified.

Trimming removed 0 bases from V and 7 bases from J, with 11 bases in between. Germline CDR1 is SGHRS and CDR2 is YFSETQ. The CDR3 is 13 residues long. The PCR made use of 60 Vbeta and 13 Jbeta primers. Profiled with immunoSEQ multiplex PCR; TCRdb holds only in-frame clones, not every one. The sample shows fewer than 150,000 clones, over 75% of them seen only once. The chain employs TRBV5-1 and TRBJ2-7; maybe TRBD1 (6 bases). The TCR sequence derives from a man over 45 in good health and CMV-seronegative. The sample taken for sequencing was PBMCs. The CDR3 DNA sequence: TGCGCCAGCAGCTTGGACAGGGCTGGAGAGCAGTACTTC. As protein: CASSLDRAGEQYF.